Shown below are 29 T cell receptor beta chains from a single sample sequenced in a study of vaccination effects on CD4 cells after COVID-19. Produced via immunoSEQ multiplex PCR; TCRdb's table is partial and in-frame only. The sample has roughly 45,000 clones, around 70% seen once; the top ten hold about 8.6%. Antigens for these TCRs are unknown. CD4+ T cells were isolated after 10 days of culture. As their vaccination, participants received two doses of either BNT162b2 or mRNA-1273. Source: CD4+ T cells from PBMCs cultured without peptide, taken after COVID-19 vaccination. The receptors here all came from a human donor who received a COVID-19 vaccine.

The chain employs TRBV24-1 and TRBJ2-1; 8 nucleotides line up with TRBD1. V gave up 3 bases and J gave up 3 bases; unmatched junction bases: 6. This CDR3 spans 16 amino acids. CDR1 and CDR2 (germline): KGHDR, SFDVKD. Here the CDR3 reads CATSDNGQGLYNEQFF. CDR3 nucleotide sequence: TGTGCCACCAGTGATAATGGACAGGGTCTCTACAATGAGCAGTTCTTC.

The chain carries TRBV5-5 and TRBJ1-3, with D uncertain. The ends were cut back, 1 base at V and 4 bases at J, with 6 bases in the middle. Germline CDR1 SGHKS, CDR2 YYEKEE (reference sequence). CDR3 length equals 13 residues. Written as DNA, the CDR3 is TGTGCCAGCAGCTTGTCCCAGGGAAACACCATATATTTT. The encoded protein is CASSLSQGNTIYF.

The chain employs TRBV2 and TRBJ1-1; D is ambiguous. Per germline, CDR1 SNHLY and CDR2 FYNNEI. Trimming took off 6 bases at V and 6 bases at J, with 8 bases between the two ends. The CDR3 is 11 amino acids. The chain's CDR3 is CASRVEAEAFF. The CDR3, as DNA: TGTGCCAGCAGGGTGGAGGCTGAAGCTTTCTTT.

The count of this clone is one. The chain employs TRBV11-1 and TRBJ1-1; 8 bases match TRBD1. There are 14 residues in the CDR3. V gave up 5 bases and J gave up 5 bases; unmatched junction bases: 7. CDR1 and CDR2 from the germline V gene are SGHAT and FQDESV (reference sequence). DNA of the CDR3: TGTGCCAGCAGCGCAGACAGGGGAAAGACTGAAGCTTTCTTT. Protein sequence: CASSADRGKTEAFF.

The V gene is TRBV19, the J gene TRBJ1-1; D not certain. Germline CDR1 reads LNHDA; CDR2 reads SQIVND (reference sequence). The CDR3 consists of 16 residues. The germline V and J ends were trimmed by 5 bases and 7 bases, with 23 bases remaining between them. The CDR3 nucleotides read TGTGCCAGTAGTCGTTTAGGGTACCGTTTTGGGGTTGAAGCTTTCTTT. Protein: CASSRLGYRFGVEAFF. Variable domain in full (rest from reference TRBV19 and TRBJ1-1): DGGITQSPKYLFRKEGQNVTLSCEQNLNHDAMYWYRQDPGQGLRLIYYSQIVNDFQKGDIAEGYSVSREKKESFPLTVTSAQKNPTAFYLCASSRLGYRFGVEAFFGQGTRLTVV.

This chain links TRBV7-2 with TRBJ2-1; 9 nucleotides agree with TRBD1. V dropped 1 base and J dropped 7; count of bases not matched to a gene: 17. CDR1 and CDR2 (germline): SGHTA, FQGNSA. CDR3 length equals 19 residues. The CDR3 sequence is CASSLGYVLGTGYINEQFF. Here the CDR3 DNA reads TGTGCCAGCAGCTTAGGATATGTTTTGGGGACAGGGTATATAAATGAGCAGTTCTTC.

The V call is TRBV5-1, the J call TRBJ2-5; D not certain. The CDR3 is 11 amino acids. Germline CDR1 reads SGHRS; CDR2 reads YFSETQ. Trimming removed 4 bases at V and 2 bases at J, with 3 bases between. CDR3 region: CASSVQETQYF. The CDR3 DNA is TGCGCCAGCAGCGTTCAAGAGACCCAGTACTTC.

V is TRBV3-1 (or the pseudogene TRBV3-2) and J is TRBJ2-7, with TRBD1 identical over 9 bases. The CDR3 contains 14 residues. The germline CDR1 and CDR2 sequences are LGHDT and YNNKEL (reference sequence). V dropped 4 bases and J dropped 6; count of bases not matched to a gene: 7. The CDR3 DNA follows: TGTGCCAGCAGCCCATCAACAGGGGGCTCCGAGCAGTACTTC. Its protein is CASSPSTGGSEQYF.

The rearrangement joins TRBV5-1 to TRBJ2-5, with 8 bases that match TRBD2. This CDR3 has 13 residues. Germline loops: CDR1 SGHRS, CDR2 YFSETQ. Trimming at V came to 5 bases and at J to 3 bases, leaving 3 bases not matched to a gene. In DNA, the CDR3 is TGCGCCAGCAGGTCCGGGGGGGAAGAGACCCAGTACTTC. Translated: CASRSGGEETQYF.

This rearrangement joins TRBV5-4 to TRBJ2-2; 7 positions match TRBD2. Germline trimming cut 0 bases from V and 6 bases from J; bases unmatched to any gene: 5. The germline CDR1 and CDR2 sequences are SGHNT and YYREEE (reference sequence). CDR3 size: 15 residues. CDR3 sequence (DNA): TGTGCCAGCAGCTTGGTCGCGGGAGTGGCCGGGGAGCTGTTTTTT. It is translated as CASSLVAGVAGELFF.

The V and J genes are TRBV14 and TRBJ1-1; no clear D. The CDR3 is made up of 12 amino acids. Trimming shortened V by 1 base and J by 4 bases, and 4 bases separated the two germline ends. Germline CDR1 and CDR2: SGHDN and FVKESK. CDR3 nucleotides: TGTGCCAGCAGCCAAGTAAGCACTGAAGCTTTCTTT. Its protein is CASSQVSTEAFF. Supplemented by reference TRBV14 and TRBJ1-1, the full variable domain reads EAGVTQFPSHSVIEKGQTVTLRCDPISGHDNLYWYRRVMGKEIKFLLHFVKESKQDESGMPNNRFLAERTGGTYSTLKVQPAELEDSGVYFCASSQVSTEAFFGQGTRLTVV.

DNA of the CDR3: TGCGCCGGGTCACCATGGACAGGGGGAGGGTTCGATACGCAGTATTTT. Its translation is CAGSPWTGGGFDTQYF. This chain joins TRBV5-1 and TRBJ2-3, with 10 bases fitting TRBD1. This CDR3 has 16 residues. Germline V gives CDR1 SGHRS, CDR2 YFSETQ. V trimming: 10 bases; J trimming: 6 bases; junction bases outside the gene matches: 17. The complete variable domain, with remaining parts taken from reference TRBV5-1 and TRBJ2-3, reads KAGVTQTPRYLIKTRGQQVTLSCSPISGHRSVSWYQQTPGQGLQFLFEYFSETQRNKGNFPGRFSGRQFSNSRSEMNVSTLELGDSALYLCAGSPWTGGGFDTQYFGPGTRLTVL.

This clone is labeled medium-sized (0.01 to 0.1%). V and J are TRBV6-4 and TRBJ1-1, with D possibly matching TRBD1 (6 bases). Germline V gives CDR1 MRHNA, CDR2 SNTAGT. The length of the CDR3 is 14 residues. V lost 2 bases and J lost 8, with 15 bases in between. CDR3 bases: TGTGCCAGCAGTGACGGGACACGAACCGGGGAAGCTTTCTTT. This encodes CASSDGTRTGEAFF.

The rearrangement joins TRBV21-1 to TRBJ2-3; TRBD2, the table's D call, lacks a check against the DNA. TRBV21-1 is described as a pseudogene. The CDR3 consists of 17 residues. CDR3 nucleotide sequence: TGTGCCAGCAGCAAACGAGCGAGCGGGGGCCCCAGAGATACGCAGTATTTT. It translates to CASSKRASGGPRDTQYF.

This rearrangement joins TRBV12-3 or TRBV12-4 to TRBJ2-7, with TRBD1 identical over 10 bases. The CDR3 spans 13 residues. Unmatched junction bases numbered 1, after V lost 5 bases and J lost 3 bases. The CDR3 DNA is TGTGCCAGCAGTCGGACAGGGGGCTACGAGCAGTACTTC. Protein: CASSRTGGYEQYF.

This clone was observed a few times. The chain joins TRBV24-1 to TRBJ2-1; TRBD1 or TRBD2 may be the D gene (6 bases each). The CDR3 sequence is 14 residues long. V was pared by 1 base and J by 7 bases, with 10 bases between. The germline V gene has CDR1 KGHDR and CDR2 SFDVKD. In DNA, the CDR3 is TGTGCCACCAGTGATTTAGGGGGGCCAAATGAGCAGTTCTTC. Residues: CATSDLGGPNEQFF.

The chain joins TRBV11-2 to TRBJ2-3; D possibly corresponds to TRBD2 (6 bases). The ends were cut back, 3 bases at V and 9 bases at J, with 16 bases in the middle. The CDR3 sequence is 14 residues long. In germline, CDR1 is SGHAT, CDR2 FQNNGV. The CDR3, as DNA: TGTGCCAGCAGCTTGGACTACTCCGGGAAGACGCAGTATTTT. Protein: CASSLDYSGKTQYF.

This sequence joins TRBV5-6 and TRBJ1-4, with D maybe TRBD1 (5 bases). This CDR3 has 16 amino acids. Trimming cost V 4 bases and J 0 bases, with 13 bases left between them. Germline V gene data show CDR1 as SGHDT and CDR2 as YYEEEE. CDR3 DNA sequence: TGTGCCAGCAGCGCTCCCTGGGGGGCAACTAATGAAAAACTGTTTTTT. Its translation is CASSAPWGATNEKLFF.

The J gene is TRBJ1-1, the V gene TRBV3-1 (or the pseudogene TRBV3-2); D gene unclear. This CDR3 contains 14 residues. Germline CDR1 is LGHDT and CDR2 is YNNKEL (reference sequence). The V and J ends lost 3 bases and 0 bases respectively, with 8 bases between them. Here the CDR3 DNA reads TGTGCCAGCAGCCAGCTGGGTATGAACACTGAAGCTTTCTTT. It yields the protein CASSQLGMNTEAFF.

The chain is built from TRBV3-1 (or the pseudogene TRBV3-2) and TRBJ1-5; no definite D call. Germline assignment: CDR1 LGHDT and CDR2 YNNKEL (reference sequence). Between the trimmed V and J ends, which lost 4 bases and 6 bases, there was a span of 16 bases. The CDR3 loop spans 15 amino acids. The DNA of the CDR3 is TGTGCCAGCAGCCGCGACCGGAGCTCGACTCAGCCCCAGCATTTT. This sequence encodes CASSRDRSSTQPQHF.

This rearrangement joins TRBV3-1 (or the pseudogene TRBV3-2) to TRBJ1-2; possible D gene TRBD1, 5 bases. Germline loops: CDR1 LGHDT, CDR2 YNNKEL (reference sequence). V was pared by 4 bases and J by 3 bases, with 9 bases between. This CDR3 is 13 amino acids long. CDR3 bases: TGTGCCAGCAGCCGGCAGGGTGACTATGGCTACACCTTC. Amino acids: CASSRQGDYGYTF.

This chain joins TRBV5-1 and TRBJ1-6; perhaps TRBD1 as D (6 bases). The CDR3 runs 16 residues. CDR1 is SGHRS, CDR2 YFSETQ, per germline. Trimming removed 4 bases at V and 0 bases at J, with 11 bases between. The CDR3 DNA reads as TGCGCCAGCAGCCTCGGACAGCCCTCCTATAATTCACCCCTCCACTTT. This encodes CASSLGQPSYNSPLHF.

The chain has TRBV28 and TRBJ2-7; a possible D gene is TRBD2 (5 bases). Trimming pared 6 bases from V and 0 bases from J, leaving 12 bases between. Germline CDR1 reads MDHEN; CDR2 reads SYDVKM. The CDR3 is 14 amino acids. The CDR3 DNA sequence: TGTGCCAGCAGGAGACTGGGGAGCTCCTACGAGCAGTACTTC. Its protein is CASRRLGSSYEQYF.

This clone was seen once. The chain recombines TRBV3-1 (or the pseudogene TRBV3-2) with TRBJ1-5; D perhaps matches TRBD1 (5 bases). Germline loops: CDR1 LGHDT, CDR2 YNNKEL (reference sequence). Trimming took off 2 bases at V and 2 bases at J, with 13 bases between the two ends. This CDR3 is 16 amino acids long. As DNA, the CDR3 is TGTGCCAGCAGCCAATTTGCTGGGGCGCGCAATCAGCCCCAGCATTTT. Residues: CASSQFAGARNQPQHF.

V gene TRBV5-1 combines with J gene TRBJ2-5; the D is unclear. Germline V gene sequence: CDR1 SGHRS, CDR2 YFSETQ. V was shortened by 0 bases and J by 4 bases, with 13 bases between the two germline ends. The CDR3 runs 15 residues. CDR3 sequence (DNA): TGCGCCAGCAGCTTGGGCGTAGGAGATCTAGAGACCCAGTACTTC. This translates into CASSLGVGDLETQYF.

The V and J genes are TRBV5-4 and TRBJ1-1; D not certain. This CDR3 region has 12 residues. Germline CDR1 reads SGHNT; CDR2 reads YYREEE (reference sequence). Between the trimmed V and J ends, which lost 5 bases and 5 bases, there was a span of 10 bases. CDR3 amino acids: CASSSGATEAFF. The CDR3 bases are TGTGCCAGCAGTTCTGGCGCAACTGAAGCTTTCTTT.

This chain connects TRBV9 to TRBJ2-3; TRBD2 matches 9 bases. There are 17 residues in the CDR3. The trim removed 0 bases at V and 2 bases at J, leaving 7 bases unmatched. Germline V gene sequence: CDR1 SGDLS, CDR2 YYNGEE. The CDR3 sequence is CASSVARVAGATDTQYF. As DNA, the CDR3 is TGTGCCAGCAGCGTAGCCCGAGTAGCGGGGGCCACAGATACGCAGTATTTT.

This clone came up a few times. The chain links TRBV19 to TRBJ1-4, with D maybe TRBD1 (6 bases). Germline V gene lookup returns CDR1 LNHDA and CDR2 SQIVND (reference sequence). The CDR3 totals 17 residues. V lost 4 bases and J 0 bases, leaving 15 bases between the germline ends. CDR3 bases: TGTGCCAGTAGTAAATACAGGGCCCCTGCAACTAATGAAAAACTGTTTTTT. It translates to CASSKYRAPATNEKLFF. The full variable domain, rest sourced from reference TRBV19 and TRBJ1-4, is DGGITQSPKYLFRKEGQNVTLSCEQNLNHDAMYWYRQDPGQGLRLIYYSQIVNDFQKGDIAEGYSVSREKKESFPLTVTSAQKNPTAFYLCASSKYRAPATNEKLFFGSGTQLSVL.

The V call is TRBV2, the J call TRBJ1-4; possibly TRBD1 for D (5 bases). The CDR3 length is 16 residues. V was trimmed by 7 bases and J by 8 bases, leaving 23 bases between them. The germline V gene encodes CDR1 SNHLY and CDR2 FYNNEI. The CDR3 loop reads CASNDAPGGFGEKLFF. For the CDR3, the DNA is TGTGCCAGCAACGATGCGCCCGGGGGTTTCGGAGAAAAACTGTTTTTT.